This T cell receptor (beta chain) is drawn from a study of T cells in Graves' hyperthyroidism and ophthalmopathy. What was amplified from RNA transcripts were TCR beta CDR3 regions. HTBI primers were used for first-round RT-PCR of the TCR CDR3. One entry per CDR3 protein results from TCRdb running MiXCR on the multiplex PCR reads. The table shows around 620,000 distinct CDR3 sequences, with about a sixth occurring only once. Study-wide findings and caveats: A model using 13 V-J features told ophthalmopathy apart from stable hyperthyroidism.

The definition of stable Graves' hyperthyroidism was no ophthalmopathy progression within 18 months. Patients aged 18 to 65 had newly diagnosed hyperthyroidism lasting under 2 months. Germline trimming cut 4 bases from V and 6 bases from J; bases unmatched to any gene: 10. This CDR3 has 15 amino acids. On this clonotype itself: The antigen is unknown. It may be a read error: a sequence one base away is much more abundant.

The gene calls are TRBV12-3 or TRBV12-4 and TRBJ1-1; TRBD1 matches at 8 bases. The material sequenced was blood. The TCR was taken from a woman in her 30s with Graves' hyperthyroidism. Here the CDR3 DNA reads TGTGCCAGCAGTTGGAGCACAGGGGGGAGCTCTGAAGCTTTCTTT. This codes for CASSWSTGGSSEAFF.